This TCR beta chain was identified in a study of T cells in localized non-small cell lung cancer. Germline loops: CDR1 SSHAT, CDR2 FNYEAQ (reference sequence). The V end was cut by 11 bases, the J end by 3 bases, with 23 bases between. This CDR3 is built from 15 residues. Using immunoSEQ multiplex PCR, the repertoire was profiled, and TCRdb retains in-frame clones only, with some absent. Here the sample spans over 8,500 clones, 90% to 95% being singletons. Sequences were derived from peripheral blood, sampled before any cancer treatment. The clonotype was recovered from a male donor at least 60 years old with stage III lung adenocarcinoma. This rearrangement joins TRBV7-7 to TRBJ2-7; the D is unclear. This CDR3 reads CAGNDDRAKLYEQYF. The CDR3 DNA sequence: TGTGCCGGAAATGACGACCGAGCTAAACTCTACGAGCAGTACTTC.